This is a list of T cell receptor beta chains from one sample in a study of PD-1 blockade in classical Hodgkin lymphoma. Some clones are missing from TCRdb's copy, which holds only in-frame ones; the method was immunoSEQ multiplex PCR. This sample yields about 4,600 clones, of which roughly 71% are seen a single time; 28% belongs to the top ten. The sequencing here drew on peripheral blood mononuclear cells (PBMCs), taken before the fourth cycle of nivolumab. These TCRs come from a human donor with classical Hodgkin lymphoma. CDR3s include the opening cysteine and the closing phenylalanine or tryptophan. D genes are given only for firm matches. The size of a clone is reported for some rows only, either as once, few or many, or as a class for expanded clones.

NA	16	TRBD2	TRBJ2-3	TRBV6-5	TGTGCCAGCAGTTACTCCAGCGGGAGGATTACGGATACGCAGTATTTT	CASSYSSGRITDTQYF
NA	14	TRBD1	TRBJ1-5	TRBV19	TGTGCCACCCTCCCTAGACAGGGACGTCAGCCCCAGCATTTT	CATLPRQGRQPQHF
NA	15	TRBD1	TRBJ1-2	TRBV7-2	TGTGCCAGCAGCCCTGGGACAGGGGCTGGCTATGGCTACACCTTC	CASSPGTGAGYGYTF
few	15	NA	TRBJ2-5	TRBV7-3	TGTGCCAGCAGCTTGGTTGCGGGCATCCAAGAGACCCAGTACTTC	CASSLVAGIQETQYF
NA	15	NA	TRBJ2-7	TRBV7-2	TGTGCCAGCAGCCCAGGGGGGGGTTTTTCCTACGAGCAGTACTTC	CASSPGGGFSYEQYF
NA	15	NA	TRBJ2-3	TRBV5-1	TGCGCCAGCAGCTTGATTCAAGGGGGCACAGATACGCAGTATTTT	CASSLIQGGTDTQYF
few	12	NA	TRBJ1-2	TRBV28	TGTGCCAGCAGTTCAGGGTCGCGGGGCTACACCTTC	CASSSGSRGYTF
few	15	NA	TRBJ1-1	TRBV9	TGTGCCAGCAGCGTAGTTCCGGGTATGAACACTGAAGCTTTCTTT	CASSVVPGMNTEAFF
NA	16	TRBD2	TRBJ2-1	TRBV5-6	TGTGCCAGCAGCTCTTTGCGGGAGGGCCTTTACAATGAGCAGTTCTTC	CASSSLREGLYNEQFF
NA	11	NA	TRBJ1-2	TRBV28	TGTGCCAGCAGTTTAAGGGCCGGCTACACCTTC	CASSLRAGYTF
once	10	NA	TRBJ2-3	TRBV10-3	TGTGCCATCGGACTAGATACGCAGTATTTT	CAIGLDTQYF
NA	12	NA	TRBJ2-7	TRBV30	TGTGCCTGGAGTGGTAATCTCCACGAGCAGTACTTC	CAWSGNLHEQYF
few	15	TRBD2	TRBJ2-3	TRBV28	TGTGCCAGCACCCCAGCGGGGGAGGCCACAGATACGCAGTATTTT	CASTPAGEATDTQYF
NA	18	TRBD1	TRBJ2-6	TRBV7-2	TGTGCCAGCAGCTTGAGGGGGCAAGTCAACTCTGGGGCCAACGTCCTGACTTTC	CASSLRGQVNSGANVLTF
once	14	TRBD2	TRBJ2-1	TRBV5-4	TGTGCCAGCAGCTTGAGCTCGGGACTAGCCGAGCAGTTCTTC	CASSLSSGLAEQFF
NA	15	NA	TRBJ1-1	TRBV6-6	TGTGCCAGCAGTCCACGCTCAGTTGGATACACTGAAGCTTTCTTT	CASSPRSVGYTEAFF
NA	21	TRBD1	TRBJ1-6	TRBV4-3	TGCGCCAGCAGCCAAGAGGCTTCGGGACAGGGGGCGAGAATAGCTCGATCACCCCTCCACTTT	CASSQEASGQGARIARSPLHF
NA	14	TRBD1	TRBJ2-1	TRBV13	TGTGCCAGCAGGGACAGGGGGCACCACAATGAGCAGTTCTTC	CASRDRGHHNEQFF
NA	16	NA	TRBJ2-2	TRBV19	TGTGCCAGTAGTATATGGGGCGGCCTAAGCACCGGGGAGCTGTTTTTT	CASSIWGGLSTGELFF
NA	14	NA	TRBJ2-2	TRBV28	TGTGCCAGCAACGGATACTCGAACACCGGGGAGCTGTTTTTT	CASNGYSNTGELFF
NA	18	TRBD1	TRBJ2-6	TRBV11-2	TGTGCCAGCAGCTTAGGCAGGGGGCTATCGGGTGGGGCCAACGTCCTGACTTTC	CASSLGRGLSGGANVLTF
once	13	NA	TRBJ2-5	TRBV6-6	TGTGCCAGCAGTTACACCGGGAGTGGGGACCAGTACTTC	CASSYTGSGDQYF
NA	14	NA	TRBJ2-1	TRBV19	TGTGCCAGTAGAGGGGGGGTTTCCTACAATGAGCAGTTCTTC	CASRGGVSYNEQFF
few	11	TRBD1	TRBJ1-1	TRBV20-1	TGCAGTGCCCGGGGACAGACTGAAGCTTTCTTT	CSARGQTEAFF
NA	16	NA	TRBJ1-6	TRBV25-1	TGTGCCAGCAGTGCAGTAAGATCAAGTGGCGGTTCACCCCTCCACTTT	CASSAVRSSGGSPLHF
NA	10	NA	TRBJ2-5	TRBV27	TGTGCCAGCATGGCGGAGACCCAGTACTTC	CASMAETQYF
NA	13	NA	TRBJ1-3	TRBV6-1	TGTGCCAGCAGTAGGAGCTCTGGAAACACCATATATTTT	CASSRSSGNTIYF
NA	15	TRBD2	TRBJ2-1	TRBV6-5	TGTGCCAGCAGTTATGGGGCGGGAGTTTCGAATGAGCAGTTCTTC	CASSYGAGVSNEQFF
few	13	NA	TRBJ1-2	TRBV19	TGTGCCAGTACCGATGGGGTAGGACATGGCTACACCTTC	CASTDGVGHGYTF
NA	12	NA	TRBJ1-1	TRBV7-9	TGTGCCAGCAGCTTAAGGCGGGGTGCAGCTTTCTTT	CASSLRRGAAFF
NA	16	TRBD1	TRBJ2-3	TRBV4-1	TGCGCCAGCAGCCGTACACAGGGGCGCATGACAGATACGCAGTATTTT	CASSRTQGRMTDTQYF
NA	16	NA	TRBJ2-1	TRBV27	TGTGCCAGCAGTTCGGCGGCGAGACGTCGTCGGAATGAGCAGTTCTTC	CASSSAARRRRNEQFF
once	13	NA	TRBJ2-7	TRBV28	TGTGCCAGCAACTCTGGGGTGGGTTTGGACCGGGACTTC	CASNSGVGLDRDF
NA	12	NA	TRBJ2-7	TRBV30	TGTGCCTGGAGTGTAAACGGTTACGAGCAGTACTTC	CAWSVNGYEQYF
NA	17	NA	TRBJ2-2	TRBV18	TGTGCCAGCTCACCTGCGGTGAGGGGACTGAACACCGGGGAGCTGTTTTTT	CASSPAVRGLNTGELFF
NA	15	NA	TRBJ2-1	TRBV11-2	TGTGCCAGCAGCTCCACGAACCGGGACACCAATGAGCAGTTCTTC	CASSSTNRDTNEQFF
NA	16	TRBD2	TRBJ2-3	TRBV4-2	TGTGCCAGCAGCCCCACTAGCGGGAGCGGTACAGATACGCAGTATTTT	CASSPTSGSGTDTQYF
NA	15	TRBD2	TRBJ2-1	TRBV19	TGTGCCAGCCAGAGGGGAACTAGCGGCTACAATGAGCAGTTCTTC	CASQRGTSGYNEQFF
once	13	NA	TRBJ2-3	TRBV28	TGTGCCAGCAGAAAGGGTGGCACAGATACGCAGTATTTT	CASRKGGTDTQYF
NA	13	NA	TRBJ2-7	TRBV6-5	TGTGCCAGCAGTTACAGGGTCTACTACGAGCAGTACTTC	CASSYRVYYEQYF
NA	15	TRBD2	TRBJ2-2	TRBV7-9	TGTGCCAGCAGCCCTCCGGGACTAAACACCGGGGAGCTGTTTTTT	CASSPPGLNTGELFF
NA	14	TRBD1	TRBJ1-5	TRBV7-2	TGTGCCAGCAGCTACTACAGGGGGGGCCAGCCCCAGCATTTT	CASSYYRGGQPQHF
few	15	NA	TRBJ2-3	TRBV7-2	TGTGCCAGCAGCTTAGTGGTGGGCCTCACAGATACGCAGTATTTT	CASSLVVGLTDTQYF
NA	14	NA	TRBJ2-3	TRBV5-1	TGCGCCAGTCGCGGGCAGGTGAATACAGATACGCAGTATTTT	CASRGQVNTDTQYF
NA	14	NA	TRBJ2-3	TRBV5-4	TGTGCCAGCAGCGCCGGGAGTAGGGCAGATACGCAGTATTTT	CASSAGSRADTQYF
NA	13	TRBD1	TRBJ2-3	TRBV2	TGTGCCAGGGGACAGGGCGGCCCAGATACGCAGTATTTT	CARGQGGPDTQYF
few	15	TRBD1	TRBJ2-3	TRBV5-8	TGTGCCAGCAGCCTGGGGGACAGGGAGAGGGATACGCAGTATTTT	CASSLGDRERDTQYF
few	15	NA	TRBJ1-3	TRBV4-1	TGCGCCAGCAGCCAAGTTGGTGCATCTGGAAACACCATATATTTT	CASSQVGASGNTIYF
NA	13	NA	TRBJ2-7	TRBV7-2	TGTGCCAGCAGCTTCCAGGGTTCCTACGAGCAGTACTTC	CASSFQGSYEQYF
few	11	NA	TRBJ1-2	TRBV29-1	TGCAGCGTCCCCAATGGGGGAGGATGCACCTTC	CSVPNGGGCTF
NA	14	TRBD1	TRBJ2-7	TRBV28	TGTGCCAGCAGATACAGGGGATGGAACTACGAGCAGTACTTC	CASRYRGWNYEQYF
NA	15	NA	TRBJ2-3	TRBV4-2	TGTGCCAGCAGCCAAGATACCCTCGCCACAGATACGCAGTATTTT	CASSQDTLATDTQYF
NA	14	TRBD1	TRBJ1-2	TRBV6-5	TGTGCCAGCAGTGACGACAGGGCCCCCTATGGCTACACCTTC	CASSDDRAPYGYTF
NA	14	NA	TRBJ1-1	TRBV29-1	TGCAGCGCCCAGGAGGGGCGAGGGAACACTGAAGCTTTCTTT	CSAQEGRGNTEAFF